This record covers a single T cell receptor (beta chain). The antigen remains undetermined. Ahead of sequencing, the ViraFEST assay grew antigen-specific CD4+ T cells using viral peptide pools. CD4+ T cells were isolated after less than 12 days of culture. Absence of prior SARS-CoV-2 infection characterized the vaccine recipients, who showed negative nucleocapsid antibodies. Culturing of 1.5 million to 2.5 million PBMC per well took place with roughly 10 IU/ml IL-2 and around 10 ug/ml peptides. IL-2 medium supplanted half the medium on days 3 and 7. The data are from a study of vaccination effects on CD4 cells after COVID-19. Notes on the study in general: Marked clonal contraction of both clone types appeared late after vaccination.

Germline V lookup: CDR1 SGHRS, CDR2 YFSETQ. CDR3 size: 15 residues. V trimming: 4 bases; J trimming: 4 bases; junction bases outside the gene matches: 9. Repertoires were generated with immunoSEQ multiplex PCR, while TCRdb's copy carries only in-frame clones and drops some. The table includes about 79,000 clones, roughly four fifths detected once. Source: CD4+ T cells from PBMCs cultured with HCoV-229E spike peptides, taken before COVID-19 vaccination. The clonotype was recovered from a human donor who received a COVID-19 vaccine. The chain recombines TRBV5-1 with TRBJ1-1, with 8 bases lining up with TRBD1. The CDR3 region is CASSTGQGATTEAFF. The CDR3 coding sequence is TGCGCCAGCAGCACAGGACAGGGCGCGACCACTGAAGCTTTCTTT.